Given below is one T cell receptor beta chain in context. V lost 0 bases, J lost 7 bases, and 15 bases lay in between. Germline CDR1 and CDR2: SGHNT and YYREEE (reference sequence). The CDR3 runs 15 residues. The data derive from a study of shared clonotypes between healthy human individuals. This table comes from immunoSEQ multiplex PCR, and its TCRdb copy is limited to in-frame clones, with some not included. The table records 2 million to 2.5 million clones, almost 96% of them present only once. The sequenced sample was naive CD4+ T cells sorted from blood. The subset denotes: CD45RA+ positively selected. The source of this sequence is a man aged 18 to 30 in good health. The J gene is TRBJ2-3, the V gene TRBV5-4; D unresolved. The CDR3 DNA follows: TGTGCCAGCAGCTTGGCCTCTATTCTGCCAAATACGCAGTATTTT. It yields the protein CASSLASILPNTQYF. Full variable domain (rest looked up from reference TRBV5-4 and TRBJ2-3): ETGVTQSPTHLIKTRGQQVTLRCSSQSGHNTVSWYQQALGQGPQFIFQYYREEENGRGNFPPRFSGLQFPNYSSELNVNALELDDSALYLCASSLASILPNTQYFGPGTRLTVL.